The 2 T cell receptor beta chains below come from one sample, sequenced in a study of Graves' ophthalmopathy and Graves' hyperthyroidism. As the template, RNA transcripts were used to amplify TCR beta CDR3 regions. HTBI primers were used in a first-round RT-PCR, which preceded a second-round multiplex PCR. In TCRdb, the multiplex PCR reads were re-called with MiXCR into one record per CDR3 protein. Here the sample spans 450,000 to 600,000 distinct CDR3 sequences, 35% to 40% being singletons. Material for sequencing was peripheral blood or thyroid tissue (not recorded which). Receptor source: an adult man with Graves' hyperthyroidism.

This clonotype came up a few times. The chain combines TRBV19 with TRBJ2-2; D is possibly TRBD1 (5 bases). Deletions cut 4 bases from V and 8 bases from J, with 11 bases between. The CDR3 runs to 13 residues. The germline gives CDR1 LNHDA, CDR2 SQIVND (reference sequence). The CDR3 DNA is TGTGCCAGTAGTACATACAGACAGGGGGAGCTGTTTTTT. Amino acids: CASSTYRQGELFF. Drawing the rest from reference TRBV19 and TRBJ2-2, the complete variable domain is DGGITQSPKYLFRKEGQNVTLSCEQNLNHDAMYWYRQDPGQGLRLIYYSQIVNDFQKGDIAEGYSVSREKKESFPLTVTSAQKNPTAFYLCASSTYRQGELFFGEGSRLTVL.

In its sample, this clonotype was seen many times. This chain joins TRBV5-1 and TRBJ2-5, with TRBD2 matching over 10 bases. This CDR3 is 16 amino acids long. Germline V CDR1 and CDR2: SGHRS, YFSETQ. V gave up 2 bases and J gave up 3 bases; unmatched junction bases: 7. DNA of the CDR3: TGCGCCAGCAGCTTAACCCGGCTAGCGGGAGAAGAGACCCAGTACTTC. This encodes CASSLTRLAGEETQYF.